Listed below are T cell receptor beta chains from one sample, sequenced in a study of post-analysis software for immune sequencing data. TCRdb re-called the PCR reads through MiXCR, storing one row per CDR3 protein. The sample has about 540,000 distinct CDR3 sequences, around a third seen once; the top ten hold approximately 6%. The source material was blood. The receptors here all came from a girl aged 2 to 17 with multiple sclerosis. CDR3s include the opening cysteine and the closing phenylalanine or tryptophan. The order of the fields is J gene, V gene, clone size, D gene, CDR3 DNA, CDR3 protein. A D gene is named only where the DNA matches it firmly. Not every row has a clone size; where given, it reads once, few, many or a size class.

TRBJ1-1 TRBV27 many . TGTGCCAGCAGCTTAGGTATGAACACTGAAGCTTTCTTT CASSLGMNTEAFF
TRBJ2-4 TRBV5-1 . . TGCGCCAGCAGCTGGACCGTGGGAGGCAAAAACATTCAGTACTTC CASSWTVGGKNIQYF
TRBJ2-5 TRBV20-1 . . TGCAGTGCTATCATTTGGGCGGGGGCCTCTCTAGAGGCCCAGTACTTC CSAIIWAGASLEAQYF
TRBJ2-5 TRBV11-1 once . TGTGCCAGCAGCGTGGAGAAGACCCAGTACTTC CASSVEKTQYF
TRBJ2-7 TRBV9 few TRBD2 TGTGCCAGCAGCGTAGTCCTAGCGGGGGTGGAAGACCAGTACTTC CASSVVLAGVEDQYF
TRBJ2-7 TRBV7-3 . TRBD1 TGTGCCAGCAGCTTATACAGGGGAAGCTCCTACGAGCAGTACTTC CASSLYRGSSYEQYF
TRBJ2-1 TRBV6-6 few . TGTGCCAGCACTTTAGGAGACGGCTACAATGAGCAGTTCTTC CASTLGDGYNEQFF
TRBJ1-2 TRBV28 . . TGTGCCAGCAGCCTGGCTCAGGGGATGGTGGGGAACTATGGCTACACCTTC CASSLAQGMVGNYGYTF
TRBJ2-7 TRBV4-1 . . TGCGCCAGCAGCCAAGAATTTCGGCTAGCTAGTTACGAGCAGTACTTC CASSQEFRLASYEQYF
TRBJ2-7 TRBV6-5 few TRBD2 TGTGCCAGCAGAAGTAGCGGGGGGGTGGGCTACGAGCAGTACTTC CASRSSGGVGYEQYF
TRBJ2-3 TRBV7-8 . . TGTGCCAGCAGCCTCGGGACACGCAGCACAGATACGCAGTATTTT CASSLGTRSTDTQYF
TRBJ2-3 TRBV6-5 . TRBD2 TGTGCCAGCAGTTACTCTGGTCGGGGGGTCACAGATACGCAGTATTTT CASSYSGRGVTDTQYF